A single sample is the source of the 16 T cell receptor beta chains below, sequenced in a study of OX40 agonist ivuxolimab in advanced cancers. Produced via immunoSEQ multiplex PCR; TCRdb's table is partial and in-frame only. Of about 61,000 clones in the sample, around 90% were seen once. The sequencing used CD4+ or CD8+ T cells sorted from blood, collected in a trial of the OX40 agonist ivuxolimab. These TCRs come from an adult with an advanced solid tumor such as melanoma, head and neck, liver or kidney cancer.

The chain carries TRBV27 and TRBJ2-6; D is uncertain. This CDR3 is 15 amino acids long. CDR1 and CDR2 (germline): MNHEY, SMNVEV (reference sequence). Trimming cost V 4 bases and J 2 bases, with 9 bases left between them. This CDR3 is CASSSPVAGANVLTF. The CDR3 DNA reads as TGTGCCAGCAGTTCCCCAGTGGCTGGGGCCAACGTCCTGACTTTC.

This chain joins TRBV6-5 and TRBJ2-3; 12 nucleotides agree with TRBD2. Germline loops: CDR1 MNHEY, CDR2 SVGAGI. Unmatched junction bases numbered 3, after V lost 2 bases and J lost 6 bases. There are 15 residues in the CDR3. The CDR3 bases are TGTGCCAGCAGTTACAGACTAGCGGGAGTGGATACGCAGTATTTT. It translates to CASSYRLAGVDTQYF.

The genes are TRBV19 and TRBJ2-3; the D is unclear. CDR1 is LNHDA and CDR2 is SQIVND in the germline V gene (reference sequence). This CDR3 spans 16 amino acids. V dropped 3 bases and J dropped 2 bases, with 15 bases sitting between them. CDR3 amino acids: CASSIKFWSNTDTQYF. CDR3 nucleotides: TGTGCCAGTAGTATCAAATTCTGGTCCAACACAGATACGCAGTATTTT.

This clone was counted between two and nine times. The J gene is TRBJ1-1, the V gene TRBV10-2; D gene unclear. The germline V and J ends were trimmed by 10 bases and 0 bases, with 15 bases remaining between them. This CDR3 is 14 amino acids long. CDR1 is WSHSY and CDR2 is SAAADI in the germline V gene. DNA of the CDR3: TGCGCCACAAGGAGGGAGCTAATGAACACTGAAGCTTTCTTT. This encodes CATRRELMNTEAFF.

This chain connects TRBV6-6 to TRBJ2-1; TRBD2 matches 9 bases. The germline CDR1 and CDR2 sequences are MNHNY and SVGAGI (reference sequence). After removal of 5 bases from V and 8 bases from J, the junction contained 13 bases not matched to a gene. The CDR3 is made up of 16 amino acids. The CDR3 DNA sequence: TGTGCCAGCAGTGGACCGGGACTAGCCCCAACACATGAGCAGTTCTTC. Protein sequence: CASSGPGLAPTHEQFF.

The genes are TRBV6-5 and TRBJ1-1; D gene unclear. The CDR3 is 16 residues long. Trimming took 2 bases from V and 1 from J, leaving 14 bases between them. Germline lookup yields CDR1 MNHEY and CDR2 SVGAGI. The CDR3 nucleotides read TGTGCCAGCAGTTACCAATTCCCCAGAGGGAACACTGAAGCTTTCTTT. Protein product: CASSYQFPRGNTEAFF.

The CDR3 is CASSLVVSGTSGANVLTF. CDR3 sequence (DNA): TGCGCCAGCAGCTTGGTGGTCAGTGGAACCTCTGGGGCCAACGTCCTGACTTTC. The chain couples TRBV5-1 to TRBJ2-6; D is ambiguous. Trimming removed 0 bases from V and 0 bases from J, with 13 bases in between. Germline V gene data show CDR1 as SGHRS and CDR2 as YFSETQ. The CDR3 is 18 residues long.

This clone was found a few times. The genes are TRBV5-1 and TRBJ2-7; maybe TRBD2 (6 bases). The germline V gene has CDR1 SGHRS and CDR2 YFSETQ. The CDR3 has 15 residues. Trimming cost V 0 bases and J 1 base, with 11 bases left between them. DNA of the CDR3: TGCGCCAGCAGCTTGGCCGGAGGGGCGTCCTACGAGCAGTACTTC. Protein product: CASSLAGGASYEQYF.

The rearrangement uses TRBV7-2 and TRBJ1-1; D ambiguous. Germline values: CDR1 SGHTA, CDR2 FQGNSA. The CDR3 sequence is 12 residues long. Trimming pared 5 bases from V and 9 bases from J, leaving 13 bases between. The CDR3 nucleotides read TGTGCCAGCAGCCCATTCCATGGGCAAGCTTTCTTT. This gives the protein CASSPFHGQAFF.

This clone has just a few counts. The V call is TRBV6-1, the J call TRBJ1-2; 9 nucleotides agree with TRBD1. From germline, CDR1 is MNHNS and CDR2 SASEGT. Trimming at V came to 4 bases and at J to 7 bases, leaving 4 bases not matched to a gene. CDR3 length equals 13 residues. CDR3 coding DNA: TGTGCCAGCAGTGCCGGACAGGGGACTGGCTACACCTTC. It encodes CASSAGQGTGYTF.

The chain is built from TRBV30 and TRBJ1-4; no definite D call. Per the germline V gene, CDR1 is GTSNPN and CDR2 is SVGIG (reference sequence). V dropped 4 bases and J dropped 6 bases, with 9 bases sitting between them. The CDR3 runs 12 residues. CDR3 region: CAWTSMDEKLFF. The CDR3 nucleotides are TGTGCCTGGACTTCTATGGATGAAAAACTGTTTTTT.

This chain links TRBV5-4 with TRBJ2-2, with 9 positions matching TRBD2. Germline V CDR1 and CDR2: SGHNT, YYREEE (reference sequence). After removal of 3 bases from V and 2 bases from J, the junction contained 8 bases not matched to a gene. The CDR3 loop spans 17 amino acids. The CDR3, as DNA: TGTGCCAGCAGCTCCCAGCGGGGGGCCATAAACACCGGGGAGCTGTTTTTT. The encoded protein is CASSSQRGAINTGELFF.

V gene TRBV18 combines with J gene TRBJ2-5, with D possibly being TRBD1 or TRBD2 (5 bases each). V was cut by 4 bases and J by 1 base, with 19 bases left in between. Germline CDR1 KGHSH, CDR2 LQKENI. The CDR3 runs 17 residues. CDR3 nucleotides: TGTGCCAGCTCACTCTACGACTCAACGGGGCCCCAAGAGACCCAGTACTTC. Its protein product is CASSLYDSTGPQETQYF.

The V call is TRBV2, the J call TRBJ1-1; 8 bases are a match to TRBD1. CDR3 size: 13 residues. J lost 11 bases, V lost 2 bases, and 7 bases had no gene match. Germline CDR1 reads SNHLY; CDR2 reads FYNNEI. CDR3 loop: CASSEQGAGGAFF. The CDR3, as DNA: TGTGCCAGCAGTGAACAGGGGGCGGGTGGGGCTTTCTTT.

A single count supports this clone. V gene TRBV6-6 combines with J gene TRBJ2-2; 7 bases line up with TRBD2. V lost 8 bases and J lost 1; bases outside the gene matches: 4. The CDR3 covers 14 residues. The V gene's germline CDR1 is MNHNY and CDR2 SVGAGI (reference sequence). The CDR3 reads CASLGGMNTGELFF. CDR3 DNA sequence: TGTGCCAGCCTGGGGGGGATGAACACCGGGGAGCTGTTTTTT.

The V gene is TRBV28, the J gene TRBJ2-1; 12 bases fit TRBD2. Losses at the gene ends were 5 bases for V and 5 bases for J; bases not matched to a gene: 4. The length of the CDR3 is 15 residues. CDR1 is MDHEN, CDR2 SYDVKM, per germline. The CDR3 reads CASSPSGRDDNEQFF. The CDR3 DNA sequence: TGTGCCAGCAGTCCTAGCGGGAGGGACGACAATGAGCAGTTCTTC.